This TCR beta chain comes out of a study of regulatory T cells in long-lasting Graves disease. The study's findings and limits: Patients with persistent disease showed a bias toward TRBV28, TRBJ1-2 and TRBJ2-5.

This clonotype was detected only a few times. Its antigen is unknown. Building of the TCR beta libraries involved iRepertoire HTBI primers and Arm-PCR of CDR3 regions. TCRdb analysed the multiplex PCR reads with MiXCR anew, one entry per CDR3 protein. The sample lists roughly 420,000 distinct CDR3 sequences, less than 20% occurring once. Indicated time point: newly diagnosed GD, antithyroid drugs for less than 3 months. The TCR library was prepared using RNA isolated from PBMCs. From an endocrinology department in Xi'an, China, came the patients. In germline, CDR1 is SEHNR, CDR2 FQNEAQ (reference sequence). V was trimmed by 4 bases and J by 2 bases, leaving 17 bases between them. This CDR3 is 16 amino acids long. These data also featured in a second study, about T cells in Graves' hyperthyroidism and ophthalmopathy. As that report states: Diagnosis rested on symptoms, serum thyroxine and TRAb, thyroid ultrasound, and orbital computed tomography. The TCR CDR3 first-round RT-PCR relied on the HTBI primer set.

The chain recombines TRBV7-9 with TRBJ1-1; D possibly corresponds to TRBD1 (6 bases). This clonotype was obtained from a woman between 18 and 29 years old with Graves disease. The sequencing here drew on peripheral blood mononuclear cells (PBMCs), taken at new diagnosis, from a patient treated with antithyroid drugs. In DNA, the CDR3 is TGTGCCAGCAGCTCCCCCGATGACAGGATCAACACTGAAGCTTTCTTT. It yields the protein CASSSPDDRINTEAFF. Complete variable domain (other parts from reference TRBV7-9 and TRBJ1-1): DTGVSQNPRHKITKRGQNVTFRCDPISEHNRLYWYRQTLGQGPEFLTYFQNEAQLEKSRLLSDRFSAERPKGSFSTLEIQRTEQGDSAMYLCASSSPDDRINTEAFFGQGTRLTVV.